The 31 T cell receptor beta chains given below trace back to one sample, sequenced in a study of cytomegalovirus exposure and HLA in healthy donors. Primers included in the PCR were 60 Vbeta and 13 Jbeta primers. Using immunoSEQ multiplex PCR, the repertoire was profiled, and TCRdb retains in-frame clones only, with some absent. The data hold around 170,000 clones, with over 60% observed a single time. Material for sequencing was PBMCs. The receptors originated from a girl aged 10 to 17 in good health and CMV-seronegative.

The CDR3: CASSSLKGLSTDTQYF. The DNA for the CDR3 is TGTGCCAGCAGCTCATTGAAGGGGCTTAGCACAGATACGCAGTATTTT. The J gene is TRBJ2-3, the V gene TRBV5-4, with D possibly TRBD1 on 5 matching bases. Per germline, CDR1 SGHNT and CDR2 YYREEE (reference sequence). Trimming left V 3 bases short and J 0 bases short, with 14 bases between. The CDR3 consists of 16 residues.

The V and J genes are TRBV7-7 and TRBJ2-1; TRBD2 matches 11 bases. From germline, CDR1 is SSHAT and CDR2 FNYEAQ (reference sequence). V was pared by 2 bases and J by 7 bases, with 4 bases of the junction left unmatched. The CDR3 contains 15 residues. The CDR3 reads CASSLLAGGLNEQFF. In DNA, the CDR3 is TGTGCCAGCAGCTTACTAGCGGGGGGACTAAATGAGCAGTTCTTC.

This chain's CDR3 is CASSLGAGRAMKELFF. The CDR3 region has the DNA TGCGCCAGCAGCTTGGGGGCAGGGAGGGCTATGAAGGAACTGTTTTTT. The chain carries TRBV5-1 and TRBJ1-4; tentative D call: TRBD1 (5 bases). This CDR3 region has 16 residues. The germline V gene has CDR1 SGHRS and CDR2 YFSETQ. Between the trimmed V and J ends, which lost 0 bases and 12 bases, there was a span of 21 bases.

The rearrangement links TRBV6-5 to TRBJ1-3; tentative D call: TRBD1 (6 bases). Germline CDR1 and CDR2: MNHEY and SVGAGI. This CDR3 contains 15 residues. Trimming removed 0 bases from V and 4 bases from J, with 10 bases in between. The CDR3 DNA is TGTGCCAGCAGTTACTCGGCAGGGGACGGAAACACCATATATTTT. Translation: CASSYSAGDGNTIYF.

The J gene is TRBJ1-1, the V gene TRBV6-5; tentative D call: TRBD1 (6 bases). This CDR3 region has 15 residues. Germline V CDR1 and CDR2: MNHEY, SVGAGI. V shed 5 bases and J shed 1 base, with 14 bases lying between them. The CDR3 spells CASSKSGTPNTEAFF. The CDR3 DNA sequence: TGTGCCAGCAGTAAATCCGGGACACCGAACACTGAAGCTTTCTTT.

The gene calls are TRBV4-1 and TRBJ1-5, with D possibly TRBD1 on 6 matching bases. This CDR3 has 16 amino acids. Between the trimmed V and J ends, which lost 3 bases and 4 bases, there was a span of 16 bases. Per the germline V gene, CDR1 is MGHRA and CDR2 is YSYEKL. CDR3 in DNA: TGCGCCAGCAGCCACGGTGGGCACACAGGGAATCAGCCCCAGCATTTT. Translating gives CASSHGGHTGNQPQHF.

This clone has a single count. The chain recombines TRBV21-1 with TRBJ1-2; the DNA was not used to check the table's D call, TRBD1. TRBV21-1 is designated a pseudogene. The CDR3 has 16 residues. The CDR3 region has the DNA TGTGCCAGGGTTCACGGGACAGGAGAACTTAACTATGGCTACACCTTC. It translates to CARVHGTGELNYGYTF.

This clone has only a few counts. The genes are TRBV7-9 and TRBJ1-2, with a possible D match to TRBD1 (5 bases). V lost 3 bases to trimming and J lost 4 bases, with 12 bases between them. The germline CDR1 and CDR2 sequences are SEHNR and FQNEAQ (reference sequence). There are 14 residues in the CDR3. Here the CDR3 DNA reads TGTGCCAGCAGCTTCCGGGGGGATGGCTATGGCTACACCTTC. Translating it yields CASSFRGDGYGYTF.

The chain employs TRBV7-9 and TRBJ1-3, with D possibly matching TRBD1 (5 bases). This CDR3 region has 17 residues. Between the trimmed V and J ends, which lost 2 bases and 0 bases, there was a span of 14 bases. Germline V gene sequence: CDR1 SEHNR, CDR2 FQNEAQ (reference sequence). CDR3 sequence (DNA): TGTGCCAGCAGCTTACTTGGGGCAAATAGCTCTGGAAACACCATATATTTT. Its translation: CASSLLGANSSGNTIYF. The full variable domain, with the rest looked up from reference TRBV7-9 and TRBJ1-3, is DTGVSQNPRHKITKRGQNVTFRCDPISEHNRLYWYRQTLGQGPEFLTYFQNEAQLEKSRLLSDRFSAERPKGSFSTLEIQRTEQGDSAMYLCASSLLGANSSGNTIYFGEGSWLTVV.

The genes are TRBV15 and TRBJ2-1; perhaps TRBD1 as D (5 bases). Germline V gene lookup returns CDR1 LNHNV and CDR2 YYDKDF (reference sequence). This CDR3 contains 12 residues. V lost 8 bases and J 3 bases, leaving 8 bases between the germline ends. CDR3 coding DNA: TGTGCCACCGCAAGGGGCTACAATGAGCAGTTCTTC. The encoded protein is CATARGYNEQFF.

The CDR3 spells CAWGRGPGAGGELFF. In nucleotides, the CDR3 is TGTGCCTGGGGCCGAGGGCCAGGGGCTGGCGGGGAGCTGTTTTTT. The V call is TRBV30, the J call TRBJ2-2, with a possible D match to TRBD1 (6 bases). CDR1 is GTSNPN, CDR2 SVGIG, per germline (reference sequence). The ends were cut back, 5 bases at V and 7 bases at J, with 20 bases in the middle. The CDR3 sequence is 15 residues long.

The chain has TRBV19 and TRBJ2-2; the match to TRBD2 covers 8 bases. V lost 4 bases, J lost 5 bases, and 6 bases stayed unmatched. CDR1 is LNHDA and CDR2 is SQIVND in the germline V gene (reference sequence). This CDR3 is built from 15 residues. The CDR3 region is CASSTRGAATGELFF. The CDR3 bases are TGTGCCAGTAGTACGCGGGGGGCCGCAACCGGGGAGCTGTTTTTT. Supplemented by reference TRBV19 and TRBJ2-2, the full variable domain reads DGGITQSPKYLFRKEGQNVTLSCEQNLNHDAMYWYRQDPGQGLRLIYYSQIVNDFQKGDIAEGYSVSREKKESFPLTVTSAQKNPTAFYLCASSTRGAATGELFFGEGSRLTVL.

The V gene is TRBV2, the J gene TRBJ2-1; tentative D call: TRBD1 (6 bases). The germline gives CDR1 SNHLY, CDR2 FYNNEI. This CDR3 contains 14 residues. Trimming took 10 bases from V and 4 from J, leaving 17 bases between them. The CDR3 region has the DNA TGTGCCACCCCGGGACAAAATAATTACAATGAGCAGTTCTTC. It yields the protein CATPGQNNYNEQFF. Full variable domain (rest looked up from reference TRBV2 and TRBJ2-1): EPEVTQTPSHQVTQMGQEVILRCVPISNHLYFYWYRQILGQKVEFLVSFYNNEISEKSEIFDDQFSVERPDGSNFTLKIRSTKLEDSAMYFCATPGQNNYNEQFFGPGTRLTVL.

The J gene is TRBJ1-1, the V gene TRBV4-1, with 7 positions matching TRBD1. The CDR3 contains 15 residues. The J segment lost 1 base and the V segment lost 1 base, leaving 3 bases of the junction unmatched. Germline-derived CDR1 and CDR2 are MGHRA and YSYEKL. The CDR3 coding sequence is TGCGCCAGCAGCCAAGGACAGGGCCCGAACACTGAAGCTTTCTTT. It translates to CASSQGQGPNTEAFF.

The chain has TRBV11-1 and TRBJ2-2; TRBD2 aligns across 7 bases. The V and J ends lost 5 bases and 3 bases, in that order; junction bases with no gene match: 6. This CDR3 region has 15 residues. The germline gives CDR1 SGHAT, CDR2 FQDESV (reference sequence). For the CDR3, the DNA is TGTGCCAGCAGCCGGGGGGTGGGGTACACCGGGGAGCTGTTTTTT. It codes for CASSRGVGYTGELFF.

This chain connects TRBV11-2 to TRBJ1-2; 7 bases align to TRBD1. Losses at the gene ends were 5 bases for V and 7 bases for J; bases not matched to a gene: 7. Germline V gives CDR1 SGHAT, CDR2 FQNNGV. The CDR3 length is 13 residues. The CDR3 protein is CASSRGTVLGYTF. The CDR3 nucleotides are TGTGCCAGCAGCCGGGGGACAGTCCTTGGCTACACCTTC.

The gene calls are TRBV5-6 and TRBJ1-6; no firm D call. V dropped 6 bases and J dropped 0 bases, with 10 bases sitting between them. This CDR3 comprises 15 residues. Germline V gene lookup returns CDR1 SGHDT and CDR2 YYEEEE. The CDR3 nucleotides are TGTGCCAGCACCGCCCCCAGCTCCTATAATTCACCCCTCCACTTT. Amino acids: CASTAPSSYNSPLHF.

This clone showed up just a few times. The chain recombines TRBV14 with TRBJ2-6; D ambiguous. CDR1 is SGHDN and CDR2 is FVKESK in the germline V gene. Trimming left V 1 base short and J 3 bases short, with 4 bases between. The CDR3 contains 14 residues. The CDR3 nucleotides are TGTGCCAGCAGCCAAGGCGGTGGGGCCAACGTCCTGACTTTC. Translation gives CASSQGGGANVLTF.

Points on this clone: Germline is not matched at one junction end, which may reflect a read error. The chain is built from TRBV6-1 and TRBJ1-4, with 7 positions matching TRBD1. The CDR3 consists of 14 residues. CDR1 and CDR2 (germline): MNHNS, SASEGT. The CDR3 protein is CASNEAEDRLKLFF. The CDR3 bases are TGTGCCAGCAATGAAGCCGAGGACAGGCTAAAACTGTTTTTT.

The chain is built from TRBV5-1 and TRBJ1-4; maybe TRBD1 (6 bases). The germline V and J ends were trimmed by 3 bases and 7 bases, with 13 bases remaining between them. The CDR3 totals 14 residues. CDR1 and CDR2 (germline): SGHRS, YFSETQ. CDR3 sequence (DNA): TGCGCCAGCAGCTCCCAGGGGCAAGGTGAAAAACTGTTTTTT. Translating it yields CASSSQGQGEKLFF.

V usage is TRBV9 and J usage is TRBJ1-2, with D perhaps TRBD1 (5 bases). Germline values: CDR1 SGDLS, CDR2 YYNGEE. The CDR3 is 15 amino acids. Trimming pared 4 bases from V and 0 bases from J, leaving 13 bases between. The chain's CDR3 is CASSPRRQSNYGYTF. The CDR3 DNA reads TGTGCCAGCAGCCCCAGGAGACAGTCTAACTATGGCTACACCTTC.

This clone appeared a single time. The V call is TRBV10-3, the J call TRBJ2-7, with 9 bases matching TRBD1. There are 14 residues in the CDR3. The V gene end was trimmed by 4 bases and the J gene end by 2 bases; junction bases not matched to a gene: 3. CDR1 is ENHRY and CDR2 is SYGVKD in the germline V gene. The DNA for the CDR3 is TGTGCCATCAGTGGGACAGGGGATCCCTACGAGCAGTACTTC. This translates into CAISGTGDPYEQYF.

V is TRBV5-1 and J is TRBJ2-2; TRBD1 aligns across 9 bases. Trimming removed 3 bases from V and 6 bases from J; junction bases left unmatched: 9. The CDR3 consists of 16 residues. Germline CDR1 reads SGHRS; CDR2 reads YFSETQ. As DNA, the CDR3 is TGCGCCAGCAGCTCGGACAGGGGTCCCATGTCCGGGGAGCTGTTTTTT. Amino acids: CASSSDRGPMSGELFF.

V and J are TRBV4-1 and TRBJ2-2; 8 nucleotides line up with TRBD1. After removal of 4 bases from V and 4 bases from J, the junction contained 2 bases not matched to a gene. CDR3 size: 14 residues. Germline V gene lookup returns CDR1 MGHRA and CDR2 YSYEKL. CDR3 DNA: TGCGCCAGCAGCCTTGGACAGGGCACCGGGGAGCTGTTTTTT. This gives the protein CASSLGQGTGELFF.

The chain recombines TRBV27 with TRBJ1-6, with 9 bases aligning to TRBD1. Germline CDR1 MNHEY, CDR2 SMNVEV (reference sequence). CDR3 length equals 15 residues. Trimming took 4 bases from V and 9 from J; bases not matched to a gene: 7. The CDR3 here is CASSSTRDRVSPLHF. The CDR3 region has the DNA TGTGCCAGCAGTTCCACCCGGGACAGGGTTTCACCCCTCCACTTT.

The rearrangement links TRBV7-6 to TRBJ2-5; 15 bases agree with TRBD2. Losses at the gene ends were 11 bases for V and 5 bases for J; bases not matched to a gene: 3. The CDR3 has 13 residues. The germline CDR1 and CDR2 sequences are SGHVS and FNYEAQ. In DNA, the CDR3 is TGTGCCGGCGGACTAGCGGGGGGGGAGACCCAGTACTTC. This gives the protein CAGGLAGGETQYF.

V usage is TRBV25-1 and J usage is TRBJ1-6, with D perhaps TRBD1 (6 bases). CDR3 length equals 14 residues. The ends were cut back, 2 bases at V and 9 bases at J, with 11 bases in the middle. CDR1 is MGHDK and CDR2 is SYGVNS in the germline V gene. DNA for the CDR3: TGTGCCAGCAGTGAACCGGCGGGGGCTTCACCCCTCCACTTT. Its protein is CASSEPAGASPLHF.

In this sample, this clone turned up a few times. The chain recombines TRBV6-5 with TRBJ1-4, with TRBD1 matching over 7 bases. V was clipped by 9 bases and J by 8 bases; unmatched bases: 12. Germline-derived CDR1 and CDR2 are MNHEY and SVGAGI. The length of the CDR3 is 14 residues. The CDR3 here is CASKTGQPPEKLFF. The CDR3 bases are TGTGCCAGTAAAACGGGACAGCCTCCGGAAAAACTGTTTTTT.

The chain recombines TRBV7-9 with TRBJ2-1; 9 bases agree with TRBD2. Per the germline V gene, CDR1 is SEHNR and CDR2 is FQNEAQ (reference sequence). The CDR3 is 15 residues long. J was trimmed by 9 bases and V by 1 base; bases with no gene match: 7. The CDR3 nucleotides read TGTGCCAGCAGCTTAGGCCTAGCGGGGAGGGGTGAGCAGTTCTTC. Encoded protein: CASSLGLAGRGEQFF.

The CDR3 bases are TGCGCCAGCAGTGAGTCTGACGGGGGAGAGCAGTTCTTC. It is translated as CASSESDGGEQFF. The rearrangement links TRBV10-1 to TRBJ2-1; maybe TRBD2 (6 bases). V was clipped by 0 bases and J by 10 bases, with 10 bases between them. From germline, CDR1 is WNHNN and CDR2 SYGVQD (reference sequence). This CDR3 has 13 amino acids.

V is TRBV9 and J is TRBJ1-5; D might be TRBD1 (6 bases). The germline V gene has CDR1 SGDLS and CDR2 YYNGEE. Trimming cost V 0 bases and J 9 bases, with 13 bases left between them. The CDR3 has 14 residues. The CDR3 loop is CASSVDSKGGPQHF. The CDR3 DNA sequence: TGTGCCAGCAGCGTAGATAGTAAAGGGGGGCCCCAGCATTTT.